The clone carrying this TCR beta chain was recorded only once. Its antigen remains unidentified. These data come from a study of cytomegalovirus exposure and HLA in healthy donors. This CDR3 comprises 14 residues. CDR1 and CDR2 from the germline V gene are SGHRS and YFSETQ. The V and J ends lost 0 bases and 5 bases, in that order; junction bases with no gene match: 4. Overall study findings and caveats: Later analysis indicated greater clonal expansion among HLA-associated TCR beta chains than among equally common other chains. Later on, an analysis tied over 15,000 TCR beta sequences to HLA alleles at 0.05 false discovery rate. A link between a missense DCLRE1C variant and TCR beta V- and J-gene trimming emerged from a later analysis.

60 Vbeta and 13 Jbeta primers were used in PCR. Clones were sequenced by immunoSEQ multiplex PCR, and TCRdb holds only the in-frame ones, with some missing. The table shows around 200,000 clones, with almost 80% occurring only once. This receptor was obtained from a woman under 30 in good health and CMV-seronegative. This sequence joins TRBV5-1 and TRBJ2-5, with 7 bases aligning to TRBD1. Sequencing input: PBMCs. CDR3 loop: CASSLEGARETQYF. The CDR3 region has the DNA TGCGCCAGCAGCTTGGAGGGGGCGCGGGAGACCCAGTACTTC. Combining the CDR3 with reference TRBV5-1 and TRBJ2-5 gives the whole variable domain KAGVTQTPRYLIKTRGQQVTLSCSPISGHRSVSWYQQTPGQGLQFLFEYFSETQRNKGNFPGRFSGRQFSNSRSEMNVSTLELGDSALYLCASSLEGARETQYFGPGTRLLVL.